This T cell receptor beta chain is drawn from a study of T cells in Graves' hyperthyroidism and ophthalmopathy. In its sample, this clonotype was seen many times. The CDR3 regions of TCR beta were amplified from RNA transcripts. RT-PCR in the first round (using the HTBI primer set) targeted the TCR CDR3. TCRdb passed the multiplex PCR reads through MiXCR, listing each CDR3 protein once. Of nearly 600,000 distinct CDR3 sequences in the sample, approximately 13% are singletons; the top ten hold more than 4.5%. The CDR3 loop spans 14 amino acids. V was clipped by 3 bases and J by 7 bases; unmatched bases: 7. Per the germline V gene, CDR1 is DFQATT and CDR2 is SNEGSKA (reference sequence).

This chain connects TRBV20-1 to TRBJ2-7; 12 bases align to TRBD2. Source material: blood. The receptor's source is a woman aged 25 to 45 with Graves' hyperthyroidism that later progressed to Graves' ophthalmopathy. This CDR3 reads CSASLAGGPGEQYF. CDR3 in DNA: TGCAGTGCTAGTCTAGCGGGAGGGCCGGGTGAGCAGTACTTC.